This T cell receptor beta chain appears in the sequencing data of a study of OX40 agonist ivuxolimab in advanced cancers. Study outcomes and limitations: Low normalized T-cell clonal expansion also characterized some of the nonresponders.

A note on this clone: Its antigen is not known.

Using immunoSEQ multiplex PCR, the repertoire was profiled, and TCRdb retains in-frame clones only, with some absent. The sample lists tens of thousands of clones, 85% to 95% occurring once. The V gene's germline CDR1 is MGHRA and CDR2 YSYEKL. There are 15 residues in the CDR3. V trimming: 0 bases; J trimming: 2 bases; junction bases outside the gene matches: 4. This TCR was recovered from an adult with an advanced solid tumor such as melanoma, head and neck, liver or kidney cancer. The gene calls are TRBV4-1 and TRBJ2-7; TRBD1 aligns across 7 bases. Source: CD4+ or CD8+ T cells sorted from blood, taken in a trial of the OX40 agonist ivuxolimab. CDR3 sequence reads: CASSQDIRGPYEQYF. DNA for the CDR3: TGCGCCAGCAGCCAAGATATTAGGGGGCCCTACGAGCAGTACTTC.